The 18 T cell receptor beta chains given below trace back to one sample, sequenced in a study of control samples from healthy donors and cancer patients. TCRdb's copy holds only in-frame clones and misses some; the assay was immunoSEQ multiplex PCR. Seen here are tens of thousands of clones, 91% observed once, and the top ten hold approximately 12%. Sample: PBMCs. The receptors come from a man aged 50 to 59 with lung cancer.

The gene calls are TRBV28 and TRBJ2-1, with 11 bases aligning to TRBD2. Germline lookup yields CDR1 MDHEN and CDR2 SYDVKM. The CDR3 contains 14 residues. V shed 7 bases, J shed 10 bases, and the junction held 9 bases outside the gene matches. The CDR3 DNA reads as TGTGCCAGCATCCTAGCGGGGGGCGGAGGGGAGCAGTTCTTC. It specifies CASILAGGGGEQFF.

The CDR3 spells CASSLNEKLFF. The CDR3 DNA reads TGTGCCAGCAGTCTGAATGAAAAACTGTTTTTT. This sequence joins TRBV6-6 and TRBJ1-4; D is ambiguous. Trimming shortened V by 5 bases and J by 5 bases, and 3 bases separated the two germline ends. This CDR3 is 11 amino acids long. Germline V gene data show CDR1 as MNHNY and CDR2 as SVGAGI (reference sequence).

The chain combines TRBV6-4 with TRBJ2-3, with D maybe TRBD2 (6 bases). This CDR3 has 18 residues. V lost 3 bases and J lost 0, with 19 bases in between. Germline CDR1 is MRHNA and CDR2 is SNTAGT. The CDR3 sequence: CASSESPFSGVSTDTQYF. CDR3 coding DNA: TGTGCCAGCAGTGAGAGCCCTTTTAGCGGAGTTAGCACAGATACGCAGTATTTT.

This chain links TRBV3-1 (or the pseudogene TRBV3-2) with TRBJ2-1, with D tentatively TRBD1 (6 bases). Germline-derived CDR1 and CDR2 are LGHDT and YNNKEL (reference sequence). V was pared by 1 base and J by 12 bases, with 28 bases between. This CDR3 has 18 residues. DNA of the CDR3: TGTGCCAGCAGCCAAGGATTTTACAGGGAAAGGTCTGATAAAGTGCAGTTCTTC. Its protein is CASSQGFYRERSDKVQFF.

The chain employs TRBV29-1 and TRBJ1-2; D remains unclear. This CDR3 spans 13 amino acids. CDR1 and CDR2 (germline): SQVTM, ANQGSEA. Trimming shortened V by 3 bases and J by 8 bases, and 16 bases separated the two germline ends. CDR3 amino acids: CSVDGQQLDGYTF. DNA of the CDR3: TGCAGCGTTGACGGCCAGCAACTGGACGGCTACACCTTC.

The rearrangement links TRBV30 to TRBJ1-6; 8 bases are shared with TRBD1. The V gene end was trimmed by 3 bases and the J gene end by 8 bases; junction bases not matched to a gene: 3. There are 13 residues in the CDR3. CDR1 is GTSNPN and CDR2 is SVGIG in the germline V gene (reference sequence). CDR3 sequence reads: CAWRGQGDSPLHF. For the CDR3, the DNA is TGTGCCTGGAGAGGACAGGGCGATTCACCCCTCCACTTT.

The CDR3 DNA follows: TGTGCCAGCAGCCCCCGGACAGGAGAAAACACCGGGGAGCTGTTTTTT. Amino acid sequence: CASSPRTGENTGELFF. The chain joins TRBV9 to TRBJ2-2; 7 bases are shared with TRBD1. V trimming: 4 bases; J trimming: 2 bases; junction bases outside the gene matches: 8. The CDR3 sequence is 16 residues long. CDR1 and CDR2 (germline): SGDLS, YYNGEE.

In DNA form, the CDR3 reads TGTGCTAGTGGTTTGGGCCAAGGAGTATCTGGAAACACCATATATTTT. This codes for CASGLGQGVSGNTIYF. This chain joins TRBV12-5 and TRBJ1-3; D gene uncertain. This CDR3 contains 16 residues. Trimming stripped 1 base from V and 1 base from J, with 11 bases between. Germline V gene data show CDR1 as LGHNT and CDR2 as FRNRAP.

The chain uses TRBV30 and TRBJ1-6; TRBD1 agrees at 7 bases. Germline CDR1 GTSNPN, CDR2 SVGIG (reference sequence). Trimming took 2 bases from V and 8 from J; bases not matched to a gene: 9. The CDR3 is 15 amino acids. CDR3 protein: CAWSPSGGLYSPLHF. CDR3 nucleotides: TGTGCCTGGAGTCCCTCAGGGGGGTTGTATTCACCCCTCCACTTT.

This clone appeared once. The chain has TRBV18 and TRBJ2-7, with D tentatively TRBD1 or TRBD2 (5 bases each). Germline assignment: CDR1 KGHSH and CDR2 LQKENI. V lost 2 bases to trimming and J lost 5 bases, with 10 bases between them. The CDR3 extends over 13 amino acids. The CDR3 spells CASSPEGLNEQYF. CDR3 in DNA: TGTGCCAGCTCACCAGAGGGGTTGAACGAGCAGTACTTC.

The chain joins TRBV4-3 to TRBJ2-1, with D hard to call. The CDR3 covers 15 residues. Trimming took off 1 base at V and 3 bases at J, with 10 bases between the two ends. Germline V lookup: CDR1 LGHNA, CDR2 YSLEER. Here the CDR3 reads CASSQAQILYNEQFF. As DNA, the CDR3 is TGCGCCAGCAGCCAAGCCCAGATCCTCTACAATGAGCAGTTCTTC.

The gene calls are TRBV4-3 and TRBJ1-1; D is possibly TRBD1 (6 bases). Germline CDR1 and CDR2: LGHNA and YSLEER. The CDR3 covers 14 residues. The V and J ends lost 0 bases and 11 bases respectively, with 16 bases between them. CDR3 in DNA: TGCGCCAGCAGCCAAGAGAAAGGACAGCCCACGGCTTTCTTT. It translates to CASSQEKGQPTAFF.

The chain couples TRBV7-3 to TRBJ1-2; the match to TRBD1 covers 9 bases. Germline V gene sequence: CDR1 SGHTA, CDR2 FQGTGA. This CDR3 is built from 13 residues. Germline trimming cut 5 bases from V and 8 bases from J; bases unmatched to any gene: 6. Here the CDR3 reads CASSRGQGNGYTF. The CDR3 DNA follows: TGTGCCAGCAGCCGGGGACAGGGAAACGGCTACACCTTC.

This clone occurred once. This chain joins TRBV5-1 and TRBJ2-3; possibly TRBD1 or TRBD2 for D (5 bases each). Trimming removed 4 bases from V and 2 bases from J, with 17 bases in between. This CDR3 has 16 amino acids. Germline lookup yields CDR1 SGHRS and CDR2 YFSETQ. This CDR3 reads CASSPEAGYYTDTQYF. CDR3 coding DNA: TGCGCCAGCAGCCCGGAGGCAGGGTACTACACAGATACGCAGTATTTT.

The genes are TRBV5-6 and TRBJ2-7; D not resolved. Trimming pared 2 bases from V and 2 bases from J, leaving 20 bases between. Germline V lookup: CDR1 SGHDT, CDR2 YYEEEE. This CDR3 is 17 amino acids long. CDR3 loop: CASSFYGNTRGAYEQYF. The CDR3 nucleotides are TGTGCCAGCAGCTTTTATGGTAACACTCGCGGAGCCTACGAGCAGTACTTC.

The rearrangement links TRBV19 to TRBJ2-1; TRBD2 aligns across 8 bases. Germline CDR1 is LNHDA and CDR2 is SQIVND (reference sequence). This CDR3 is built from 16 residues. Unmatched junction bases numbered 5, after V lost 3 bases and J lost 1 base. DNA for the CDR3: TGTGCCAGTAGTATCGGTACTAGCGGATCCTACAATGAGCAGTTCTTC. Encoded protein: CASSIGTSGSYNEQFF. Filled out from reference TRBV19 and TRBJ2-1, the complete variable domain reads DGGITQSPKYLFRKEGQNVTLSCEQNLNHDAMYWYRQDPGQGLRLIYYSQIVNDFQKGDIAEGYSVSREKKESFPLTVTSAQKNPTAFYLCASSIGTSGSYNEQFFGPGTRLTVL.

This clone was counted a single time. V is TRBV9 and J is TRBJ1-4, with D possibly TRBD1 on 6 matching bases. This CDR3 has 14 residues. V was clipped by 3 bases and J by 6 bases, with 12 bases between them. Germline CDR1 reads SGDLS; CDR2 reads YYNGEE. The CDR3 loop reads CASSAQGKDEKLFF. CDR3 coding DNA: TGTGCCAGCAGCGCACAGGGTAAGGATGAAAAACTGTTTTTT.

The chain uses TRBV3-1 (or the pseudogene TRBV3-2) and TRBJ2-2; 9 positions agree with TRBD1. This CDR3 contains 15 residues. The V gene's germline CDR1 is LGHDT and CDR2 YNNKEL (reference sequence). The J segment lost 6 bases and the V segment lost 3 bases, leaving 5 bases of the junction unmatched. The DNA for the CDR3 is TGTGCCAGCAGCCATGTAACAGGGGGCCCCGGGGAGCTGTTTTTT. It encodes CASSHVTGGPGELFF.